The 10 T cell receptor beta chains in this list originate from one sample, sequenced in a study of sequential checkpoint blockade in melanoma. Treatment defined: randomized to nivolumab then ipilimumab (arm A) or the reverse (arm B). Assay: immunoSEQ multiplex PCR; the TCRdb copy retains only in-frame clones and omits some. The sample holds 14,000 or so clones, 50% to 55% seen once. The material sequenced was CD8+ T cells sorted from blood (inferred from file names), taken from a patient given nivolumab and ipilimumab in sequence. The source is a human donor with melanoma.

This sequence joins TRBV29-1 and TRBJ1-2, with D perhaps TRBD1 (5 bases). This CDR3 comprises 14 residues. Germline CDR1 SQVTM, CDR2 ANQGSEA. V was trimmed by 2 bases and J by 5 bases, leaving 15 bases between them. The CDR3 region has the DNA TGCAGCGTTGAAAAGGGGATCTCGGCTTATGGCTACACCTTC. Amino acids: CSVEKGISAYGYTF.

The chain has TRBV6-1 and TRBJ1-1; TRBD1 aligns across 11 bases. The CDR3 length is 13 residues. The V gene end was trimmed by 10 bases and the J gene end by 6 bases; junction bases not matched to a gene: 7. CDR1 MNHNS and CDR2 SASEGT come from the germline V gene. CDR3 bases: TGTGCCACACAGGGGACAGGGGGGGCTGAAGCTTTCTTT. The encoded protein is CATQGTGGAEAFF.

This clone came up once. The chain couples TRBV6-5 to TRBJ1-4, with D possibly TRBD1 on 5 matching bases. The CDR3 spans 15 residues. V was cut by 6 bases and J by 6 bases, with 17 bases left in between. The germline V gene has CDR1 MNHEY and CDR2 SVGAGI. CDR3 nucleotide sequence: TGTGCCAGCAGCCTCAGAGAGGGGAGGGATGAAAAACTGTTTTTT. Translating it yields CASSLREGRDEKLFF.

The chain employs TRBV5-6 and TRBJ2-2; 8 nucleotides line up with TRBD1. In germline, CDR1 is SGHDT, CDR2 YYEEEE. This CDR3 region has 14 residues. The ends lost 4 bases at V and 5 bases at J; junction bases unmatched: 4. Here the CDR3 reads CASSRTGRTGELFF. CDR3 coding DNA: TGTGCCAGCAGCAGGACAGGGAGAACCGGGGAGCTGTTTTTT.

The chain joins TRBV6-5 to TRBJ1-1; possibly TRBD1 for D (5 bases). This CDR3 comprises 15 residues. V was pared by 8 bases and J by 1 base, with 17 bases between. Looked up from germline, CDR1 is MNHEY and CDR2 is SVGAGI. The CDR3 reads CASGLGTGGNTEAFF. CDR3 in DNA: TGTGCCAGCGGCTTGGGGACGGGGGGGAACACTGAAGCTTTCTTT.

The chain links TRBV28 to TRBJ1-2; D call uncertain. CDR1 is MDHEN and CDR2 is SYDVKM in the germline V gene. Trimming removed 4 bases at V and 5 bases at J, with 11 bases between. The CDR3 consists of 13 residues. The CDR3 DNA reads TGTGCCAGCAGTTGGGGAGGACTATATGGCTACACCTTC. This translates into CASSWGGLYGYTF.

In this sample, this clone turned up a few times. This CDR3 is CASSYSTQGGTEAFF. DNA of the CDR3: TGTGCCAGCAGTTACTCGACGCAGGGAGGCACTGAAGCTTTCTTT. The genes are TRBV6-6 and TRBJ1-1; D is perhaps TRBD1 (5 bases). The CDR3 length is 15 residues. CDR1 is MNHNY, CDR2 SVGAGI, per germline (reference sequence). Trimming stripped 0 bases from V and 4 bases from J, with 12 bases between.

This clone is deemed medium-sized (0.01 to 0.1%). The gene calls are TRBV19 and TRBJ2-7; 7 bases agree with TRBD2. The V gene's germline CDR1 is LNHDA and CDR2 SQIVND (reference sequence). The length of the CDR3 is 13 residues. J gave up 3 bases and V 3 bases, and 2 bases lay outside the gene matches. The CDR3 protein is CASSIASGYEQYF. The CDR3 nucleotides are TGTGCCAGTAGTATTGCTAGCGGCTACGAGCAGTACTTC.

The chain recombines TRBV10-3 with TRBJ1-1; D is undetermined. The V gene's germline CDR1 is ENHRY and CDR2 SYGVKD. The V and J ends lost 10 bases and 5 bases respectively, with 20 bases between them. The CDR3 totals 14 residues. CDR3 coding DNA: TGTGCCACCTCTAGTCCAGCGCCTGGAACTGAAGCTTTCTTT. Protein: CATSSPAPGTEAFF.

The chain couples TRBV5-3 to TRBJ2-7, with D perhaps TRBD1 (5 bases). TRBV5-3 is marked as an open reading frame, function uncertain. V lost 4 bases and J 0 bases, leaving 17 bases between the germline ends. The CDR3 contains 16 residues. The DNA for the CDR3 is TGTGCCAGAAGCGCACCTCCCAGGGTTAGCTCCTACGAGCAGTACTTC. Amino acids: CARSAPPRVSSYEQYF.